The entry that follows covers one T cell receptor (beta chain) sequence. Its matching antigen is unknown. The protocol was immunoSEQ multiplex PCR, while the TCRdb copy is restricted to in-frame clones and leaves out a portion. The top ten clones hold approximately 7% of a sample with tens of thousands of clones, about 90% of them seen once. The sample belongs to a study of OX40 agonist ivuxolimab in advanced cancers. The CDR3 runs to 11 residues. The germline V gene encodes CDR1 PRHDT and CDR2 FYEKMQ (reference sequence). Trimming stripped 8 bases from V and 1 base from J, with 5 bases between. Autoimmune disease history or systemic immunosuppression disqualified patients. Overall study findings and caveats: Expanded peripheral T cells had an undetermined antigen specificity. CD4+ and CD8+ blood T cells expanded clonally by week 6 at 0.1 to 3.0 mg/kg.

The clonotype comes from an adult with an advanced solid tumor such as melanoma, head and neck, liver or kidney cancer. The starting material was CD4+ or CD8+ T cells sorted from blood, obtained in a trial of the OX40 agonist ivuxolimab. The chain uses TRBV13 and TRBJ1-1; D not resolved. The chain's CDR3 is CASLRNTEAFF. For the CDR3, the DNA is TGTGCCAGCCTTCGGAACACTGAAGCTTTCTTT.